The 25 T cell receptor beta chains reported below all come from one sample, sequenced in a study of T cell repertoires in cytomegalovirus infection. MiXCR, applied by TCRdb to the reads, yields one record per CDR3 protein. The profile shows some 180,000 distinct CDR3 sequences, under 25% of them singletons. The sequenced sample was PBMCs. The receptors shown here come from a human donor in good health (CMV status not recorded). Some clones in this sample may be carry-over from other donors' samples.

This clonotype was seen a handful of times. This sequence joins TRBV14 and TRBJ2-1, with 11 bases aligning to TRBD2. Germline loops: CDR1 SGHDN, CDR2 FVKESK. The CDR3 is 17 residues long. The junction had 3 bases not matched to a gene; V was cut back by 0 bases and J by 2 bases. CDR3 nucleotides: TGTGCCAGCAGCCAAGACAAACTAGCGGGAGCCTACAATGAGCAGTTCTTC. Its protein product is CASSQDKLAGAYNEQFF.

In this sample, this clonotype turned up a few times. J is TRBJ2-3 and V is TRBV7-6; no clear D gene. CDR3 size: 18 residues. Trimming stripped 1 base from V and 0 bases from J, with 17 bases between. Germline CDR1 is SGHVS and CDR2 is FNYEAQ. CDR3 in amino acids: CASSLGNLPLSSTDTQYF. The DNA of the CDR3 is TGTGCCAGCAGCTTAGGCAATCTGCCTCTTTCTAGCACAGATACGCAGTATTTT.

Points on this clonotype: Given a much more abundant clone one base away, this may be a read error. CDR3 amino acids: CASTETELGEQFF. The CDR3 coding sequence is TGTGCCAGCACCGAGACTGAGCTCGGTGAGCAGTTCTTC. V gene TRBV6-5 combines with J gene TRBJ2-1; D unclear. Trimming stripped 7 bases from V and 9 bases from J, with 16 bases between. The CDR3 has 13 residues. The germline gives CDR1 MNHEY, CDR2 SVGAGI.

The rearrangement links TRBV11-2 to TRBJ2-1, with a weak D call TRBD1 (6 bases). This CDR3 contains 15 residues. V lost 1 base to trimming and J lost 8 bases, with 15 bases between them. Per the germline V gene, CDR1 is SGHAT and CDR2 is FQNNGV. The DNA of the CDR3 is TGTGCCAGCAGCTTAGCCGTAGGGGGATTGGATGAGCAGTTCTTC. Translating gives CASSLAVGGLDEQFF. The complete variable domain, with remaining parts taken from reference TRBV11-2 and TRBJ2-1, reads EAGVAQSPRYKIIEKRQSVAFWCNPISGHATLYWYQQILGQGPKLLIQFQNNGVVDDSQLPKDRFSAERLKGVDSTLKIQPAKLEDSAVYLCASSLAVGGLDEQFFGPGTRLTVL.

In this sample, this clonotype turned up many times. The CDR3 spells CASSYTGLSNTGELFF. CDR3 DNA: TGTGCCAGCAGCTACACGGGTCTGTCGAACACCGGGGAGCTGTTTTTT. The chain links TRBV7-8 to TRBJ2-2; D is uncertain. CDR3 size: 16 residues. The germline V and J ends were trimmed by 4 bases and 0 bases, with 12 bases remaining between them. Germline values: CDR1 SGHVS, CDR2 FQNEAQ.

The table lists this clonotype with a few counts. The rearrangement joins TRBV7-9 to TRBJ1-1, with 8 bases that match TRBD1. In germline, CDR1 is SEHNR, CDR2 FQNEAQ (reference sequence). Trimming cost V 2 bases and J 1 base; bases outside gene matches: 9. CDR3 size: 17 residues. Here the CDR3 reads CASSLSLTGESNTEAFF. DNA for the CDR3: TGTGCCAGCAGCTTAAGTTTGACAGGGGAATCGAACACTGAAGCTTTCTTT.

This clonotype was detected only a few times. V usage is TRBV10-3 and J usage is TRBJ1-1, with TRBD1 matching 11 bases. CDR3 length equals 15 residues. CDR1 is ENHRY and CDR2 is SYGVKD in the germline V gene. V trimming: 6 bases; J trimming: 5 bases; junction bases outside the gene matches: 8. Here the CDR3 DNA reads TGTGCCATCAGATTGGACAGGGGGCGTAGGACTGAAGCTTTCTTT. Amino acids: CAIRLDRGRRTEAFF.

V usage is TRBV19 and J usage is TRBJ1-1, with 10 bases that match TRBD1. After removal of 4 bases from V and 7 bases from J, the junction contained 9 bases not matched to a gene. The CDR3 totals 15 residues. Germline assignment: CDR1 LNHDA and CDR2 SQIVND (reference sequence). Here the CDR3 reads CASSTRTGGTGEAFF. CDR3 in DNA: TGTGCCAGTAGTACCCGGACAGGGGGAACCGGTGAAGCTTTCTTT.

In its sample, this clonotype was seen many times. The chain uses TRBV7-8 and TRBJ2-3; D gene uncertain. With 6 bases removed from V and 2 bases from J, the gap between germline ends came to 12 bases. CDR1 and CDR2 (germline): SGHVS, FQNEAQ. The CDR3 length is 14 residues. CDR3 coding DNA: TGTGCCAGCAGAAAGACGTCTCCCACAGATACGCAGTATTTT. Protein sequence: CASRKTSPTDTQYF.

This sequence joins TRBV19 and TRBJ1-5; possible D gene TRBD1, 5 bases. Germline CDR1 and CDR2: LNHDA and SQIVND (reference sequence). There are 15 residues in the CDR3. Trimming left V 5 bases short and J 0 bases short, with 11 bases between. The CDR3 sequence: CASSAGTASNQPQHF. In nucleotides, the CDR3 is TGTGCCAGTAGTGCCGGGACCGCTAGCAATCAGCCCCAGCATTTT.

This clonotype was seen only a few times. This chain connects TRBV11-2 to TRBJ2-2; D possibly corresponds to TRBD1 (6 bases). V dropped 5 bases and J dropped 0 bases, with 10 bases sitting between them. This CDR3 is built from 15 residues. CDR1 is SGHAT and CDR2 is FQNNGV in the germline V gene. CDR3 region: CASSLGTSNTGELFF. For the CDR3, the DNA is TGTGCCAGCAGCCTCGGGACATCGAACACCGGGGAGCTGTTTTTT.

CDR3 sequence: CASSIVGGSVDEQFF. The CDR3 DNA reads TGTGCCAGTAGTATAGTCGGCGGGAGTGTAGATGAGCAGTTCTTC. The chain links TRBV19 to TRBJ2-1, with TRBD2 matching 7 bases. The CDR3 totals 15 residues. Germline V gives CDR1 LNHDA, CDR2 SQIVND (reference sequence). V shed 1 base and J 8 bases; nucleotides not matched to a gene: 8. Supplemented by reference TRBV19 and TRBJ2-1, the full variable domain reads DGGITQSPKYLFRKEGQNVTLSCEQNLNHDAMYWYRQDPGQGLRLIYYSQIVNDFQKGDIAEGYSVSREKKESFPLTVTSAQKNPTAFYLCASSIVGGSVDEQFFGPGTRLTVL.

This clonotype was observed a handful of times. The V call is TRBV20-1, the J call TRBJ1-1; TRBD1 matches at 8 bases. Germline CDR1 reads DFQATT; CDR2 reads SNEGSKA (reference sequence). CDR3 length equals 15 residues. V gave up 3 bases and J gave up 2 bases; unmatched junction bases: 8. CDR3 sequence reads: CSARPSTGDNTEAFF. For the CDR3, the DNA is TGCAGTGCTAGGCCCTCGACAGGGGACAACACTGAAGCTTTCTTT.

Of note for this clonotype: A read error is likely, as this CDR3 ends without the conserved phenylalanine or tryptophan. This chain connects TRBV7-2 to TRBJ1-2; no clear D gene. Trimming pared 5 bases from V and 6 bases from J, leaving 19 bases between. Germline lookup yields CDR1 SGHTA and CDR2 FQGNSA. The CDR3 is 15 amino acids. For the CDR3, the DNA is TGTGCCAGCAGCCTAGAGGTGTTGACAATGGATGGCTACACCTTG. As protein: CASSLEVLTMDGYTL.

This clonotype was detected a few times. The chain links TRBV6-2 or TRBV6-3 to TRBJ2-7; 9 bases are shared with TRBD2. Germline V CDR1 and CDR2: MNHEY, SVGEGT. Trimming took 6 bases from V and 3 from J; bases not matched to a gene: 3. The CDR3 is 13 residues long. The CDR3 DNA follows: TGTGCCAGCAGGGTTAGCGGGAGCTACGAGCAGTACTTC. Its translation is CASRVSGSYEQYF.

This chain links TRBV29-1 with TRBJ1-1; the D is unclear. Trimming stripped 7 bases from V and 10 bases from J, with 16 bases between. The germline CDR1 and CDR2 sequences are SQVTM and ANQGSEA. The CDR3 has 11 residues. CDR3 protein: CSAIGRLGAFF. Here the CDR3 DNA reads TGCAGCGCTATCGGTCGTTTAGGAGCTTTCTTT.

V gene TRBV9 combines with J gene TRBJ1-1; D gene unclear. V lost 0 bases and J lost 4, with 10 bases in between. Per germline, CDR1 SGDLS and CDR2 YYNGEE. The CDR3 has 14 amino acids. The CDR3 loop reads CASSVEPRSTEAFF. As DNA, the CDR3 is TGTGCCAGCAGCGTAGAGCCCCGGTCCACTGAAGCTTTCTTT.

The rearrangement uses TRBV2 and TRBJ2-3; the D is unclear. Germline CDR1 SNHLY, CDR2 FYNNEI. V was trimmed by 7 bases and J by 0 bases, leaving 23 bases between them. This CDR3 has 18 residues. CDR3 loop: CASIQTLIGQISTDTQYF. The DNA for the CDR3 is TGTGCCAGCATCCAAACCCTTATCGGGCAGATCAGCACAGATACGCAGTATTTT.

This clonotype was counted at least ten times. The V and J genes are TRBV7-8 and TRBJ2-7, with D hard to call. V lost 5 bases and J 3 bases, leaving 5 bases between the germline ends. The CDR3 is made up of 11 amino acids. Germline CDR1 SGHVS, CDR2 FQNEAQ. The DNA for the CDR3 is TGTGCCAGCAGCACCCACTACGAGCAGTACTTC. Translating gives CASSTHYEQYF.

V is TRBV20-1 and J is TRBJ1-6; D is ambiguous. V was cut by 4 bases and J by 8 bases, with 21 bases left in between. This CDR3 region has 16 residues. The V gene's germline CDR1 is DFQATT and CDR2 SNEGSKA (reference sequence). The CDR3 sequence is CSAITFLLSHDSPLHF. DNA of the CDR3: TGCAGTGCTATAACGTTTTTGCTCTCACACGATTCACCCCTCCACTTT.

This clonotype was detected ten times or more. This chain connects TRBV7-2 to TRBJ1-5; D remains unclear. The CDR3 loop spans 16 amino acids. Germline CDR1 and CDR2: SGHTA and FQGNSA. Trimming shortened V by 1 base and J by 1 base, and 11 bases separated the two germline ends. CDR3 residues: CASSLGNGPSNQPQHF. In DNA, the CDR3 is TGTGCCAGCAGCTTAGGGAATGGACCCAGCAATCAGCCCCAGCATTTT.

The chain has TRBV20-1 and TRBJ2-1, with 7 bases aligning to TRBD2. The CDR3 runs to 16 residues. Germline CDR1 and CDR2: DFQATT and SNEGSKA (reference sequence). V lost 0 bases to trimming and J lost 4 bases; unmatched junction nucleotides: 9. CDR3 protein: CSARDSLLADYNEQFF. The CDR3 DNA reads TGCAGTGCTAGAGATTCTTTGCTAGCGGATTACAATGAGCAGTTCTTC.

This clonotype was counted ten times or more. The rearrangement links TRBV7-2 to TRBJ1-5; unclear D gene. V shed 5 bases and J shed 5 bases, with 13 bases lying between them. This CDR3 contains 14 residues. Germline CDR1 reads SGHTA; CDR2 reads FQGNSA. Written as DNA, the CDR3 is TGTGCCAGCAGCCCGGCGTTGGGTGATCAGCCCCAGCATTTT. Translation gives CASSPALGDQPQHF.

V and J are TRBV28 and TRBJ2-7, with D possibly matching TRBD1 (6 bases). The length of the CDR3 is 14 residues. The germline V gene encodes CDR1 MDHEN and CDR2 SYDVKM. V gave up 3 bases and J gave up 7 bases, with 16 bases separating them. The CDR3, as DNA: TGTGCCAGCAGTTTGGCCAGGGACACATTGGAGCAGTACTTC. Residues: CASSLARDTLEQYF.

This clonotype was seen repeatedly, ten times or more. The chain combines TRBV7-8 with TRBJ2-1; maybe TRBD2 (5 bases). The CDR3 consists of 17 residues. Trimming took off 5 bases at V and 4 bases at J, with 21 bases between the two ends. Germline V gene sequence: CDR1 SGHVS, CDR2 FQNEAQ. The CDR3 DNA is TGTGCCAGCAGCCAAATCCTGGACTGGAAACTTTACAATGAGCAGTTCTTC. Encoded protein: CASSQILDWKLYNEQFF.